Here is one TCR beta chain with its context. The assay was immunoSEQ multiplex PCR, and TCRdb's table has in-frame clones only and misses some. This table holds 50,000 to 75,000 clones, 86% found once. This record belongs to a study of OX40 agonist ivuxolimab in advanced cancers. Study as a whole: Ivuxolimab, an antibody that agonizes OX40 (CD134), was administered to the patients. One patient with hepatocellular carcinoma and two with cutaneous melanoma, three in all, had partial responses.

The CDR3 extends over 15 amino acids. From germline, CDR1 is LNHDA and CDR2 SQIVND (reference sequence). The ends were cut back, 7 bases at V and 4 bases at J, with 16 bases in the middle. Material: CD4+ or CD8+ T cells sorted from blood, obtained in a trial of the OX40 agonist ivuxolimab. This chain joins TRBV19 and TRBJ2-2; D may be TRBD2 (6 bases). This clonotype was sampled from an adult with an advanced solid tumor such as melanoma, head and neck, liver or kidney cancer. The CDR3 is CASTDWGGITGELFF. CDR3 in DNA: TGTGCCAGTACCGATTGGGGAGGAATCACCGGGGAGCTGTTTTTT. Together with reference TRBV19 and TRBJ2-2, the CDR3 gives the full variable domain: DGGITQSPKYLFRKEGQNVTLSCEQNLNHDAMYWYRQDPGQGLRLIYYSQIVNDFQKGDIAEGYSVSREKKESFPLTVTSAQKNPTAFYLCASTDWGGITGELFFGEGSRLTVL.